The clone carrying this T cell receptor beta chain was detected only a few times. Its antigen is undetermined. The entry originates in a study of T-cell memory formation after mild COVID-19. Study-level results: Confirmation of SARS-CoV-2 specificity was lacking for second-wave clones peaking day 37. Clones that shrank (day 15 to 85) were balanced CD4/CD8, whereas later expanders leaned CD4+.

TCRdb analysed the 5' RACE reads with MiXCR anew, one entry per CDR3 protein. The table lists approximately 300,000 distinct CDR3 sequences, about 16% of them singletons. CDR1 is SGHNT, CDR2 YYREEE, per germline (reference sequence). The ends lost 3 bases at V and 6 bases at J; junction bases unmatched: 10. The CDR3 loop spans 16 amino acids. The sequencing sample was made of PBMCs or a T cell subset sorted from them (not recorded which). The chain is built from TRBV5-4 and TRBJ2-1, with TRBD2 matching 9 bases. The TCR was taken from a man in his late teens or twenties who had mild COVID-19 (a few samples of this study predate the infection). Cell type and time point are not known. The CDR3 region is CASSSPLGGGANEQFF. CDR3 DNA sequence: TGTGCCAGCAGCTCCCCTCTTGGCGGGGGGGCCAATGAGCAGTTCTTC. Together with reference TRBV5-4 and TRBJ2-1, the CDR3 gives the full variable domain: ETGVTQSPTHLIKTRGQQVTLRCSSQSGHNTVSWYQQALGQGPQFIFQYYREEENGRGNFPPRFSGLQFPNYSSELNVNALELDDSALYLCASSSPLGGGANEQFFGPGTRLTVL.